This T cell receptor beta chain was recovered during a study of T cells after yellow fever vaccination. Trimming took 2 bases from V and 5 from J, leaving 4 bases between them. The CDR3 is made up of 11 amino acids. The germline CDR1 and CDR2 sequences are SGHRS and YFSETQ. TCRdb processed the 5' RACE reads anew with MiXCR; each CDR3 protein has one entry. The sample shows roughly 65,000 distinct CDR3 sequences, 5.5% to 7.5% of them seen only once. This clonotype has ten or more counts. This sequence joins TRBV5-1 and TRBJ2-5; D call uncertain. The sequence was obtained from a man aged 18-30 years who received the YFV17D yellow fever vaccine. This specimen was CD4+ T cells sorted from PBMCs, taken roughly 15 days after the first yellow fever vaccination. For the CDR3, the DNA is TGCGCCAGCAGCTTTACGGAGACCCAGTACTTC. This encodes CASSFTETQYF. Full variable domain (remainder filled in from reference TRBV5-1 and TRBJ2-5): KAGVTQTPRYLIKTRGQQVTLSCSPISGHRSVSWYQQTPGQGLQFLFEYFSETQRNKGNFPGRFSGRQFSNSRSEMNVSTLELGDSALYLCASSFTETQYFGPGTRLLVL.